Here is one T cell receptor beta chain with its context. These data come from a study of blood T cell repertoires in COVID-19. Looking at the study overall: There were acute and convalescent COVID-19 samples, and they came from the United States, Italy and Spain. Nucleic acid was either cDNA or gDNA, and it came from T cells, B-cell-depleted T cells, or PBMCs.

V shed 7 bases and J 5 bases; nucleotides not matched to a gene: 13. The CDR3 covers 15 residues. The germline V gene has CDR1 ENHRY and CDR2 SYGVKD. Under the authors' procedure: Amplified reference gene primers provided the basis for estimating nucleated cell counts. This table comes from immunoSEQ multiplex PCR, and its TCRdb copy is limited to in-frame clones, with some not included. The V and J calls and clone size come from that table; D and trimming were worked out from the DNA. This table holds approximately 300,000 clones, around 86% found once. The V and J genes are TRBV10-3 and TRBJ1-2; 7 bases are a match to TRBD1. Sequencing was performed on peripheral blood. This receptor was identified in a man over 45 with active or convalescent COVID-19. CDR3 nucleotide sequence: TGTGCCATCAAAGACCAGGGGGATCCTGATTATGGCTACACCTTC. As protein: CAIKDQGDPDYGYTF.